The T cell receptor (beta chain) described here comes from a study of regulatory T cells in long-lasting Graves disease. With regard to this clonotype: Its antigen is unidentified.

Arm-PCR of CDR3 regions with iRepertoire HTBI primers generated TCR beta libraries. MiXCR was run by TCRdb on the multiplex PCR reads, yielding one entry per CDR3 protein. The table has 400,000 to 500,000 distinct CDR3 sequences, 12% to 15% seen once. The CDR3 extends over 15 amino acids. The germline gives CDR1 SGHRS, CDR2 YFSETQ. Between the trimmed V and J ends, which lost 3 bases and 0 bases, there was a span of 11 bases. Study-wide results and caveats: Persistent Graves' patients showed less TCR diversity than newly diagnosed ones.

The time point denotes: newly diagnosed GD, antithyroid drugs for less than 3 months. Scientists built the TCR library using RNA that was extracted from PBMCs. In each case, Graves' disease was diagnosed per American Thyroid Association guidelines. A further study also used this sample, focusing on T cells in Graves' hyperthyroidism and ophthalmopathy. From that paper: Orbital computed tomography and thyroid ultrasound, together with serum TRAb and thyroxine and clinical symptoms, were used for diagnoses. The model made its ophthalmopathy prediction, and onset followed a median approximately 6 months later.

This specimen was peripheral blood mononuclear cells (PBMCs), taken at new diagnosis, from a patient treated with antithyroid drugs. The chain recombines TRBV5-1 with TRBJ2-3; D gene ambiguous. This TCR was sampled from a woman aged 45-60 years with Graves disease. The CDR3 sequence is CASSSRTDSTDTQYF. CDR3 bases: TGCGCCAGCAGCTCAAGGACGGACAGCACAGATACGCAGTATTTT.